This TCR beta chain was sequenced for a study of blood T cells in healthy people across ages. Study observations and caveats: Greater diversity and more naive CD4+ cells were seen in long-lived donors than in aged donors.

This clonotype was counted only a few times. Antigen specificity is unknown. After removal of 3 bases from V and 3 bases from J, the junction contained 7 bases not matched to a gene. Per the germline V gene, CDR1 is SGDLS and CDR2 is YYNGEE. This CDR3 has 15 amino acids. A sample-barcoded 5' primer and a J-beta primer mix were used in a second PCR of roughly 7 to 12 cycles. TCRdb itself ran the 5' RACE reads through MiXCR, one entry per CDR3 protein. Here the sample spans about 1.5 million distinct CDR3 sequences, roughly two fifths being singletons. Each sample yielded at least 6 micrograms of PBMC total RNA.

This TCR came from a woman younger than 30 in good health. The V and J genes are TRBV9 and TRBJ2-3; 7 nucleotides align to TRBD2. Material: blood. CDR3 sequence (DNA): TGTGCCAGCAGCGCCAGCGGGGATTGGACAGATACGCAGTATTTT. It codes for CASSASGDWTDTQYF.